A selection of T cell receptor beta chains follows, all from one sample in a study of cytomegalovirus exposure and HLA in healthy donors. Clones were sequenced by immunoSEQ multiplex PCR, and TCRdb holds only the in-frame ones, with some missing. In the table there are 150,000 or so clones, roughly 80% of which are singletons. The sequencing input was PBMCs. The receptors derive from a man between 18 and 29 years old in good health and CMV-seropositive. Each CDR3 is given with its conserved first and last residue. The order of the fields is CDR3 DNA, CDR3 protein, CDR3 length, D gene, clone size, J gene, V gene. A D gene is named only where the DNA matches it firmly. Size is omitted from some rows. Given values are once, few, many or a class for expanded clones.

TGTGCCAGCAGTGAAGGCCGAGGCCCAGATACGCAGTATTTT | CASSEGRGPDTQYF | 14 | NA | NA | TRBJ2-3 | TRBV2
TGCGCCAGCAGTCAAACCACGGGACAGTGTAATGAAAAACTGTTTTTT | CASSQTTGQCNEKLFF | 16 | TRBD1 | NA | TRBJ1-4 | TRBV23-1
TGTGCCAGTAGTACCTCCCCGGGCATTCAGTACTTC | CASSTSPGIQYF | 12 | NA | NA | TRBJ2-4 | TRBV19
TGTGCCAGCAGCTTAGGCGACAATGAGCAGTTCTTC | CASSLGDNEQFF | 12 | NA | NA | TRBJ2-1 | TRBV7-6
TGTGCCAGCAGTTACGACTCCGGGAGAGGATCCTACGAGCAGTACTTC | CASSYDSGRGSYEQYF | 16 | NA | NA | TRBJ2-7 | TRBV6-5
TGTGCCAGCAGCTTGTCAGCGGTCCTGCAAGGGACCCAGTACTTC | CASSLSAVLQGTQYF | 15 | NA | NA | TRBJ2-5 | TRBV7-8
TGTGCCAGCAGTGCAAGGGGGCTGTACTACGAGCAGTACTTC | CASSARGLYYEQYF | 14 | TRBD1 | NA | TRBJ2-7 | TRBV2
TGTGCCTGGATAATGGCGGTCATTGAAGCTTTCTTT | CAWIMAVIEAFF | 12 | NA | NA | TRBJ1-1 | TRBV30
TGTGCCAGCCTACCCGAGGAGAGCTCCTACGAGCAGTACTTC | CASLPEESSYEQYF | 14 | NA | NA | TRBJ2-7 | TRBV6-5
TGTGCCAGCAGTCTGACAGGGGCGAACGAGCAGTACTTC | CASSLTGANEQYF | 13 | TRBD1 | NA | TRBJ2-7 | TRBV5-6
TGCGCCAGCAGCCAAGTAGCGGGAGGCAAACTGGGAGAGCAGTTCTTC | CASSQVAGGKLGEQFF | 16 | TRBD2 | NA | TRBJ2-1 | TRBV4-3
TGTGCCAGTAGTATTATGGGACAGGGGTTTGATGGGGTCTCCTACAATGAGCAGTTCTTC | CASSIMGQGFDGVSYNEQFF | 20 | TRBD1 | NA | TRBJ2-1 | TRBV19
TGTGCCAGCAGCCCTACTTCGGGGGAGGGTTTGGATGAGCAGTTCTTC | CASSPTSGEGLDEQFF | 16 | NA | NA | TRBJ2-1 | TRBV21-1
TGTGCCAGCAACTTAGTGGGGGGGCCCACAGATACGCAGTATTTT | CASNLVGGPTDTQYF | 15 | NA | once | TRBJ2-3 | TRBV7-2
TGTGCCAGTAGTATTGACCCCCTGTCAGGGGGGAACTATGGCTACACCTTC | CASSIDPLSGGNYGYTF | 17 | TRBD1 | NA | TRBJ1-2 | TRBV19
TGTGCCAGCGGTACGGTTACTGAGCAGTTCTTC | CASGTVTEQFF | 11 | NA | NA | TRBJ2-1 | TRBV14
TGTGCCAGCAGTTACGCTGGGGGAGGGACTGAAGCTTTCTTT | CASSYAGGGTEAFF | 14 | NA | few | TRBJ1-1 | TRBV6-5
TGTGCCAGCAAGGTGGGGCTGACAGATACGCAGTATTTT | CASKVGLTDTQYF | 13 | NA | NA | TRBJ2-3 | TRBV6-1
TGTGCCAGCAGTGAAGTTAACTACGAGCAGTACTTC | CASSEVNYEQYF | 12 | NA | NA | TRBJ2-7 | TRBV6-1
TGTGCCAGCAGCTTTAGTATCTCCTACGAGCAGTACTTC | CASSFSISYEQYF | 13 | NA | NA | TRBJ2-7 | TRBV7-9
TGTGCCAGCAGCTCCGAAAGGGGGACGAACACTGAAGCTTTCTTT | CASSSERGTNTEAFF | 15 | NA | NA | TRBJ1-1 | TRBV7-9
TGTGCCAGCAGCCTGGGGGGGGAGTGGGGAAATGAGCAGTTCTTC | CASSLGGEWGNEQFF | 15 | TRBD2 | NA | TRBJ2-1 | TRBV5-6
TGTGCCAGCAGGGATCCCCCGGGACTCCAGCCCAGTGAGCAGTTCTTC | CASRDPPGLQPSEQFF | 16 | NA | NA | TRBJ2-1 | TRBV28
TGTGCCTGGAGTGCGCCTCGGGGGGTCGGCTCCTATAATTCACCCCTCCACTTT | CAWSAPRGVGSYNSPLHF | 18 | NA | NA | TRBJ1-6 | TRBV30
TGTGCCAGCAGCATTAGCGGGAGGTCATCCTACGAGCAGTACTTC | CASSISGRSSYEQYF | 15 | TRBD2 | NA | TRBJ2-7 | TRBV7-2
TGTGCCAGTACCATATACGCGGCAGGGTCCGGACAGCCCCAGCATTTT | CASTIYAAGSGQPQHF | 16 | NA | NA | TRBJ1-5 | TRBV19
TGCGCCAGCAGCCAAGATAGGGGCGGGAGAGGAACAGATACGCAGTATTTT | CASSQDRGGRGTDTQYF | 17 | TRBD2 | NA | TRBJ2-3 | TRBV4-3
TGTGCCAGCAGTTACTTAGCGGGAGAGTTAGGCGGGGAGCTGTTTTTT | CASSYLAGELGGELFF | 16 | TRBD2 | NA | TRBJ2-2 | TRBV28
TGTGCCAGTAGTAGACAGGGCTTGGACAATGAGCAGTTCTTC | CASSRQGLDNEQFF | 14 | TRBD1 | NA | TRBJ2-1 | TRBV19
TGTGCCAGCAGTTACTCGGGAGGGCCGATGAATGAGCAGTTCTTC | CASSYSGGPMNEQFF | 15 | TRBD2 | NA | TRBJ2-1 | TRBV6-5
TGTGCCAGCAGCTTAGGCCGACTGACAGGGAGGTCCGAGCAGTACTTC | CASSLGRLTGRSEQYF | 16 | NA | NA | TRBJ2-7 | TRBV13
TGTGCCAGCAGTACTGGAGGGCACACTGAAGCTTTCTTT | CASSTGGHTEAFF | 13 | NA | NA | TRBJ1-1 | TRBV2
TGTGCCAGCAGTATCCGGGACCGGGGGGAAATCGACTATGGCTACACCTTC | CASSIRDRGEIDYGYTF | 17 | NA | few | TRBJ1-2 | TRBV14
TGTGCCAGCAGCCCACGACTTGTTTCGGGGAGAAACATTCAGTACTTC | CASSPRLVSGRNIQYF | 16 | NA | NA | TRBJ2-4 | TRBV7-9
TGTGCCAGCAGTCCTCGGGGACAAAATAAGGGCTACGAGCAGTACTTC | CASSPRGQNKGYEQYF | 16 | NA | once | TRBJ2-7 | TRBV28
TGTGCCAGCAGCGAAGAGTGGGGGGTACGAGAGACCCAGTACTTC | CASSEEWGVRETQYF | 15 | NA | NA | TRBJ2-5 | TRBV7-6
TGTGCCAGCAGTGAAGGTTGGTCAGCGGGAGGCCGGGGAGATACGCAGTATTTT | CASSEGWSAGGRGDTQYF | 18 | TRBD2 | NA | TRBJ2-3 | TRBV2
TGTGCCAGCGAACCCCCAGTCCGCTACAATGAGCAGTTCTTC | CASEPPVRYNEQFF | 14 | NA | NA | TRBJ2-1 | TRBV7-9
TGTGCCACCAGTCCGCAGGGGGCGTACACTGAAGCTTTCTTT | CATSPQGAYTEAFF | 14 | TRBD1 | once | TRBJ1-1 | TRBV6-1
TGTGCCAGCAGTGGGGACAGGGTCCCTGAAAAACTGTTTTTT | CASSGDRVPEKLFF | 14 | TRBD1 | few | TRBJ1-4 | TRBV2
TGTGCCAGCAGCTTGTTGGATAGCGGATCCTACGAGCAGTACTTC | CASSLLDSGSYEQYF | 15 | NA | NA | TRBJ2-7 | TRBV13
TGCGCCAGCAGTTGTTACAGGGATGGCTACACCTTC | CASSCYRDGYTF | 12 | NA | once | TRBJ1-2 | TRBV23-1
TGCGCCAGCAGCTTGGAGGGGCTGGGACTAGCGACGAACACCGGGGAGCTGTTTTTT | CASSLEGLGLATNTGELFF | 19 | TRBD2 | NA | TRBJ2-2 | TRBV5-1
TGTGCCAGAAGCCGGGCGCGGCTAGCGGGAGGTACAAATGAGCAGTTCTTC | CARSRARLAGGTNEQFF | 17 | NA | NA | TRBJ2-1 | TRBV7-5
TGTGCCAGCAGCTTATATAGGGGGCAAGTCACCGGGGAGCTGTTTTTT | CASSLYRGQVTGELFF | 16 | TRBD1 | NA | TRBJ2-2 | TRBV13
TGTGCCAGCAGCCAAGGCCTGTTAGTGGCTGAAGCTTTCTTT | CASSQGLLVAEAFF | 14 | NA | NA | TRBJ1-1 | TRBV4-2